These 3 T cell receptor beta chains were all obtained from the same sample, sequenced in a study of cytomegalovirus exposure and HLA in healthy donors. Primers for the PCR totalled 60 Vbeta and 13 Jbeta. The protocol was immunoSEQ multiplex PCR, while the TCRdb copy is restricted to in-frame clones and leaves out a portion. The sample has about 130,000 clones, about 79% seen once. What was sequenced was PBMCs. The receptors derive from a man in his late teens or twenties in good health and CMV-seronegative.

V usage is TRBV5-4 and J usage is TRBJ2-2; 10 bases map to TRBD1. With V trimmed by 4 bases and J by 5 bases, 8 bases remained unmatched. This CDR3 comprises 16 residues. Germline V lookup: CDR1 SGHNT, CDR2 YYREEE (reference sequence). The CDR3 is CASSPGGQGRTGELFF. In nucleotides, the CDR3 is TGTGCCAGCAGCCCGGGGGGACAGGGGAGGACCGGGGAGCTGTTTTTT.

This clone has only a few counts. V and J are TRBV30 and TRBJ2-5; D remains ambiguous. The J call may be in error: the DNA end matches TRBJ2-7 better. CDR3 length: 13 amino acids. Germline V gives CDR1 GTSNPN, CDR2 SVGIG (reference sequence). As DNA, the CDR3 is TGTGCCTGGAGTGAACAGCTTCTCTACGAGCAGTACTTC. Its translation: CAWSEQLLYEQYF.

Only a few counts were recorded for this clone. The chain couples TRBV10-3 to TRBJ1-5, with a weak D call TRBD1 (6 bases). The CDR3 extends over 13 amino acids. The V and J ends lost 10 bases and 4 bases respectively, with 14 bases between them. CDR1 is ENHRY, CDR2 SYGVKD, per germline. CDR3 in DNA: TGTGCCACCCGAGGACAGAGAAATCAGCCCCAGCATTTT. Amino acids: CATRGQRNQPQHF.